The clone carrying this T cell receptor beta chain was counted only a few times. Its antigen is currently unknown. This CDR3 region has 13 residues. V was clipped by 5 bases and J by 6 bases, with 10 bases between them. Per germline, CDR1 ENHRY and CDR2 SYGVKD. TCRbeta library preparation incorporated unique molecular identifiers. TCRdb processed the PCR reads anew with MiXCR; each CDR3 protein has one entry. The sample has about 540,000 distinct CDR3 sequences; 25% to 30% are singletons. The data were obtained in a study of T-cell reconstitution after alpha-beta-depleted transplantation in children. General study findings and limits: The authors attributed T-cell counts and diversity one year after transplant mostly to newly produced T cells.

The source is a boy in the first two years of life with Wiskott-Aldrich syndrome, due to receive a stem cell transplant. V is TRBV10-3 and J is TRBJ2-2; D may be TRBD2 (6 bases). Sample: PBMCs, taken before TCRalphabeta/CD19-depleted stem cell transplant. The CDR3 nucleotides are TGTGCCATCAGTCTCAGGGAGGCCGGGGAGCTGTTTTTT. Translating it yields CAISLREAGELFF.